The sequence of this T cell receptor (beta chain) was determined in a study of T cells in Graves' hyperthyroidism and ophthalmopathy. Study-wide points: Clonotypes that were expanded in thyroid above 0.001 mostly appeared in blood too.

Diagnostic assessment was based on clinical symptoms, serum thyroxine and TRAb, thyroid ultrasound and orbital computed tomography. PBMCs were derived from approximately 10 ml fresh peripheral blood. This clonotype appeared many times. The antigen is unknown. RNA transcripts yielded amplified TCR beta CDR3 regions. RT-PCR in the first round (using the HTBI primer set) targeted the TCR CDR3. Each CDR3 protein is one row after TCRdb ran MiXCR on the multiplex PCR reads. The sample holds approximately 410,000 distinct CDR3 sequences, roughly 14% seen once. The sequence derives from a man aged 18 to 30 with Graves' ophthalmopathy. Sequencing was performed on blood.

The CDR3 DNA sequence: TGTGCCAGCAGAGCCGGACGGAGCTCCTACGAGCAGTACTTC. Its translation: CASRAGRSSYEQYF. The rearrangement joins TRBV12-3 or TRBV12-4 to TRBJ2-7; unclear D gene. The CDR3 consists of 14 residues. The V gene lost 6 bases and the J gene lost 0 bases, with 12 bases spanning the gap.